Listed below are T cell receptor beta chains from one sample, sequenced in a study of blood T cell repertoires in COVID-19. The data were produced by immunoSEQ multiplex PCR, yet TCRdb's version contains in-frame clones alone and is incomplete. The sample contains 250,000 to 350,000 clones, approximately 86% of which appear only once. The sequencing sample was made of peripheral blood. Every receptor here comes from a woman in her fifties or sixties who had recovered from COVID-19. CDR3s include the opening cysteine and the closing phenylalanine or tryptophan. D genes are given only for firm matches. A clone size is listed for some rows: how often the clone was seen (once, few, many), or a class if it is expanded.

NA,14,TRBV6-1,TRBJ2-7,NA,CASSEVAGGGEQYF,TGTGCCAGCAGTGAAGTAGCCGGAGGAGGGGAGCAGTACTTC
NA,13,TRBV29-1,TRBJ2-7,NA,CSVGTGGAYEQYF,TGCAGCGTTGGTACAGGGGGGGCGTACGAGCAGTACTTC
TRBD1,15,TRBV7-6,TRBJ2-5,NA,CASSVGDRGGETQYF,TGTGCCAGCAGCGTCGGGGACAGGGGAGGGGAGACCCAGTACTTC
TRBD1,14,TRBV12-5,TRBJ2-5,NA,CASGLRDRGETQYF,TGTGCTAGTGGTTTGCGGGACAGGGGTGAGACCCAGTACTTC
NA,15,TRBV7-9,TRBJ1-6,many,CASSLADRINSPLHF,TGTGCCAGCAGCCTAGCGGACAGAATTAATTCACCCCTCCACTTT
TRBD1,16,TRBV7-2,TRBJ1-4,NA,CASSSYGQGVNEKLFF,TGTGCCAGCAGCTCATACGGACAGGGAGTAAATGAAAAACTGTTTTTT
TRBD2,14,TRBV19,TRBJ2-4,NA,CASSETSGDNIQYF,TGTGCCAGTAGTGAGACTAGCGGGGATAACATTCAGTACTTC
TRBD1,16,TRBV4-1,TRBJ1-1,once,CASSQGQGARHTEAFF,TGCGCCAGCAGCCAAGGACAGGGGGCGCGGCACACTGAAGCTTTCTTT
NA,15,TRBV11-2,TRBJ1-2,NA,CASSRQGTDPYGYTF,TGTGCCAGCAGCCGCCAGGGGACGGACCCCTATGGCTACACCTTC
TRBD2,15,TRBV9,TRBJ2-5,NA,CASSATSGFGETQYF,TGTGCCAGCAGCGCGACTAGCGGGTTTGGGGAGACCCAGTACTTC
NA,18,TRBV7-8,TRBJ1-5,NA,CASSLWGQPFDSNQPQHF,TGTGCCAGCAGCTTATGGGGACAACCCTTTGATAGCAATCAGCCCCAGCATTTT
TRBD1,12,TRBV3-1/TRBV3-2,TRBJ1-2,NA,CAARGRSYGYTF,TGTGCCGCCAGGGGGAGATCCTATGGCTACACCTTC
NA,18,TRBV7-8,TRBJ2-5,NA,CASSLGTVEGFFGETQYF,TGTGCCAGCAGCTTAGGGACAGTCGAGGGATTTTTCGGCGAGACCCAGTACTTC
NA,15,TRBV6-5,TRBJ1-1,once,CASSYSGQGATEAFF,TGTGCCAGCAGTTACTCCGGGCAGGGCGCCACTGAAGCTTTCTTT
NA,11,TRBV20-1,TRBJ2-1,NA,CSPHRVNEQFF,TGCAGTCCCCACAGGGTCAATGAGCAGTTCTTC
NA,14,TRBV2,TRBJ1-1,NA,CASRPRGGVTEAFF,TGTGCCAGCAGACCCAGGGGTGGGGTCACTGAAGCTTTCTTT
TRBD1,15,TRBV7-8,TRBJ2-3,once,CASSFRQGSTDTQYF,TGTGCCAGCAGCTTTCGACAGGGAAGCACAGATACGCAGTATTTT
NA,16,TRBV9,TRBJ1-1,NA,CASSLRGNPMNTEAFF,TGTGCCAGCAGCTTAAGGGGTAACCCAATGAACACTGAAGCTTTCTTT
TRBD2,15,TRBV7-7,TRBJ2-3,NA,CASSSKAGGSTTQYF,TGTGCTAGCAGCTCAAAGGCGGGGGGATCTACAACGCAGTATTTT
NA,13,TRBV7-2,TRBJ1-5,NA,CASSLTGSQPQHF,TGTGCCAGCAGCTTAACAGGGAGTCAGCCCCAGCATTTT
TRBD1,15,TRBV6-5,TRBJ1-2,NA,CASRRTGGQVVGYTF,TGTGCCAGCAGGCGCACAGGGGGGCAAGTAGTTGGCTACACCTTC
TRBD2,18,TRBV7-3,TRBJ2-2,NA,CASSLRPNTGGFAGELFF,TGTGCCAGCAGCCTCCGGCCCAACACCGGGGGGTTCGCCGGGGAGCTGTTTTTT
NA,14,TRBV19,TRBJ2-1,NA,CASSIVAGYDEQFF,TGTGCCAGTAGTATAGTGGCGGGGTACGATGAGCAGTTCTTC
TRBD1,18,TRBV27,TRBJ1-2,NA,CASRPGQGKGFMVYGYTF,TGTGCCAGCAGGCCCGGACAGGGTAAAGGGTTTATGGTCTATGGCTACACCTTC
TRBD2,18,TRBV5-1,TRBJ2-7,NA,CASSSGLAGGRHSYEQYF,TGCGCCAGCAGCTCGGGACTAGCGGGAGGCCGCCACTCCTACGAGCAGTACTTC
TRBD2,14,TRBV27,TRBJ2-1,NA,CASSLWGGVDEQFF,TGTGCCAGCAGTTTATGGGGGGGGGTGGATGAGCAGTTCTTC
NA,16,TRBV6-1,TRBJ1-3,NA,CASSEGPIYSGNTIYF,TGTGCCAGCAGTGAAGGTCCTATATACTCTGGAAACACCATATATTTT
NA,11,TRBV10-1,TRBJ2-1,NA,CASNNGNEQFF,TGCGCCAGCAACAACGGGAATGAGCAGTTCTTC
TRBD1,18,TRBV6-6,TRBJ1-5,NA,CASSLQGQGIFSNQPQHF,TGTGCCAGCAGTCTACAAGGACAGGGGATTTTTAGCAATCAGCCCCAGCATTTT
TRBD1,16,TRBV24-1,TRBJ1-2,NA,CATSDTSQGGEYGYTF,TGTGCCACCAGTGATACCTCGCAGGGGGGTGAGTATGGCTACACCTTC
NA,16,TRBV12-5,TRBJ1-2,NA,CASGLVLGEGNYGYTF,TGTGCTAGTGGTTTGGTACTGGGTGAGGGAAACTATGGCTACACCTTC
TRBD1,15,TRBV4-3,TRBJ2-7,NA,CASSQERQGSYEQYF,TGCGCCAGCAGCCAAGAGAGACAGGGTTCCTACGAGCAGTACTTC
TRBD1,14,TRBV18,TRBJ1-1,NA,CASSATGVDTEAFF,TGTGCCAGCTCAGCGACAGGGGTCGACACTGAAGCTTTCTTT
TRBD1,12,TRBV30,TRBJ2-7,NA,CAWSQDRDEQYF,TGTGCCTGGAGCCAGGACAGGGACGAGCAGTACTTC
NA,14,TRBV11-3,TRBJ2-5,once,CASSLTGSGETQYF,TGTGCCAGCAGCTTAACAGGGTCCGGAGAGACCCAGTACTTC
TRBD1,14,TRBV11-2,TRBJ2-7,NA,CASSRAGTGYEQYF,TGTGCCAGCAGCCGAGCCGGGACAGGCTACGAGCAGTACTTC
NA,17,TRBV3-1/TRBV3-2,TRBJ1-2,NA,CASSQDGLMGGADGYTF,TGTGCCAGCAGCCAAGATGGGCTTATGGGGGGAGCGGATGGCTACACCTTC
TRBD1,15,TRBV10-1,TRBJ1-5,once,CASGRYRGSNQPQHF,TGCGCCAGCGGGCGATACAGGGGTAGCAATCAGCCCCAGCATTTT
TRBD1,14,TRBV4-1,TRBJ1-1,NA,CASILRTGGTEAFF,TGCGCCAGCATCCTAAGGACAGGCGGCACTGAAGCTTTCTTT
NA,15,TRBV11-2,TRBJ2-1,NA,CASSPSGPLGNEQFF,TGTGCCAGCAGCCCGAGCGGCCCCTTAGGAAATGAGCAGTTCTTC
NA,14,TRBV4-1,TRBJ1-5,NA,CASSQDRGNQPQHF,TGCGCCAGCAGCCAAGATCGGGGGAATCAGCCCCAGCATTTT
NA,13,TRBV2,TRBJ1-1,NA,CASSGTLNTEAFF,TGTGCCAGCAGTGGGACATTGAACACTGAAGCTTTCTTT
NA,14,TRBV19,TRBJ2-4,NA,CASNFWGDKNIQYF,TGTGCCAGTAATTTTTGGGGGGACAAAAACATTCAGTACTTC
NA,16,TRBV28,TRBJ2-3,NA,CASSLSLGGGPDTQYF,TGTGCCAGCAGTTTATCTCTGGGGGGAGGCCCAGATACGCAGTATTTT
TRBD1,15,TRBV18,TRBJ1-2,NA,CASSPPGQGAYGYTF,TGTGCCAGCTCACCTCCGGGACAGGGGGCTTATGGCTACACCTTC
NA,11,TRBV20-1,TRBJ2-5,NA,CSVQRGETQYF,TGCAGTGTCCAGCGAGGGGAGACCCAGTACTTC
TRBD1,14,TRBV27,TRBJ2-3,NA,CASSLSGGADTQYF,TGTGCCAGCAGTTTATCAGGGGGCGCAGATACGCAGTATTTT
NA,13,TRBV11-3,TRBJ1-1,NA,CASSFSRWTEAFF,TGTGCCAGCAGCTTTTCCAGATGGACTGAAGCTTTCTTT
NA,11,TRBV7-7,TRBJ2-3,many,CPVRLPDTQYF,TGCCCCGTTCGACTCCCAGATACGCAGTATTTT
TRBD2,19,TRBV3-1/TRBV3-2,TRBJ2-2,once,CASSLRHVWGGRGTGELFF,TGTGCCAGCAGTCTAAGGCATGTTTGGGGGGGAAGAGGCACCGGGGAGCTGTTTTTT
TRBD1,13,TRBV28,TRBJ2-7,NA,CASRPGQGYEQYF,TGTGCCAGCAGGCCGGGACAGGGTTACGAGCAGTACTTC
NA,14,TRBV9,TRBJ2-1,NA,CASSVDGTPHEQFF,TGTGCCAGCAGCGTAGACGGGACTCCTCATGAGCAGTTCTTC
TRBD1,15,TRBV7-7,TRBJ2-1,NA,CASSPGTGAFDEQFF,TGTGCTAGCAGCCCCGGGACAGGGGCCTTCGATGAGCAGTTCTTC
TRBD1,15,TRBV2,TRBJ1-5,NA,CASSMGQASNQPQHF,TGTGCCAGCAGTATGGGACAGGCCAGCAATCAGCCCCAGCATTTT
TRBD1,18,TRBV7-2,TRBJ1-2,NA,CASSLGPPGQSANYGYTF,TGTGCCAGCAGCTTAGGCCCCCCGGGACAGTCAGCTAACTATGGCTACACCTTC